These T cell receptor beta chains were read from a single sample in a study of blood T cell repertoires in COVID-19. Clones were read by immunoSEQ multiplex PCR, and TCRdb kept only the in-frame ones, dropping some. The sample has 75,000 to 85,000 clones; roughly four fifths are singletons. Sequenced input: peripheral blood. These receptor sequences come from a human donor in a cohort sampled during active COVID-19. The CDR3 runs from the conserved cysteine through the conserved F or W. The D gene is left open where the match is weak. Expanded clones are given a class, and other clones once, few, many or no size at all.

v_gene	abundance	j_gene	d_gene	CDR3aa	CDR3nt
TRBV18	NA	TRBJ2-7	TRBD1	CASSRGTDAYEQYF	TGTGCCAGCTCACGAGGGACAGATGCTTACGAGCAGTACTTC
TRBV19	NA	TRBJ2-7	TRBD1	CASIDRESYEQYF	TGTGCCAGTATCGACAGGGAATCCTACGAGCAGTACTTC
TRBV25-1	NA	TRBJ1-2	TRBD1	CASSELEGQVNGYTF	TGTGCCAGCAGTGAATTGGAGGGACAGGTTAATGGCTACACCTTC
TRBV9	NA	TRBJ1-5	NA	CASSAEGLGSQPQHF	TGTGCCAGCAGCGCCGAGGGTCTCGGGAGCCAGCCCCAGCATTTT
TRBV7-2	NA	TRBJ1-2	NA	CASSLDKANYGYTF	TGTGCCAGCAGCTTAGACAAAGCTAACTATGGCTACACCTTC
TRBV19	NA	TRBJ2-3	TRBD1	CASSIATGGTDTQYF	TGTGCCAGTAGTATAGCTACAGGGGGCACAGATACGCAGTATTTT
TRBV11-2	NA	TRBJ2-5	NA	CASSFGSGLETQYF	TGTGCCAGCAGCTTTGGGTCGGGTTTAGAGACCCAGTACTTC
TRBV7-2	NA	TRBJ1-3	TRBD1	CASSTGQFSGNTIYF	TGTGCCAGCAGCACGGGACAGTTCTCTGGAAACACCATATATTTT
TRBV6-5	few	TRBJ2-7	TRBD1	CASSYNRGYEQYF	TGTGCCAGCAGTTACAACAGGGGCTACGAGCAGTACTTC
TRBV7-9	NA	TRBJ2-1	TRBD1	CASSLVGTGVYNEQFF	TGTGCCAGCAGCTTAGTAGGGACAGGGGTCTACAATGAGCAGTTCTTC
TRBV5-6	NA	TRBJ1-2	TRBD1	CASRHAGTGGLNYGYTF	TGTGCCAGCAGACATGCCGGGACAGGGGGGCTTAACTATGGCTACACCTTC
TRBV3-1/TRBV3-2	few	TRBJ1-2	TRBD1	CASSLRTGDGYTF	TGTGCCAGCAGCCTCCGGACAGGGGATGGCTACACCTTC
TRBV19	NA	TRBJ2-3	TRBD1	CACGGTVGSTQYF	TGTGCCTGTGGTGGGACAGTGGGATCAACGCAGTATTTT
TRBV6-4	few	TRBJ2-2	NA	CASRPRDTNTGELFF	TGTGCCAGCAGGCCCCGGGACACTAACACCGGGGAGCTGTTTTTT
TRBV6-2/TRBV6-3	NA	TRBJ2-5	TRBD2	CASSPLAGGKETQYF	TGTGCCAGCAGCCCTCTAGCGGGGGGAAAAGAGACCCAGTACTTC
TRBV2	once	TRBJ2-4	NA	CASSETAGLAKNIQYF	TGTGCCAGCAGTGAGACCGCAGGGCTAGCCAAAAACATTCAGTACTTC
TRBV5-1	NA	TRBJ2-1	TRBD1	CASSQGQGLAILHNEQFF	TGCGCCAGCAGCCAGGGACAGGGTTTAGCGATCCTCCACAATGAGCAGTTCTTC
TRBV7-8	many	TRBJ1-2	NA	CASSLATENYGYTF	TGTGCCAGCAGCTTAGCGACAGAGAACTATGGCTACACCTTC
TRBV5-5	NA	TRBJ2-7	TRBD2	CASSFSFVGGGASYEQYF	TGTGCCAGCAGCTTCAGTTTCGTGGGCGGGGGGGCCTCCTACGAGCAGTACTTC
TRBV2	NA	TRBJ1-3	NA	CASFDRPTGNTIYF	TGTGCCAGCTTCGACAGGCCAACTGGAAACACCATATATTTT
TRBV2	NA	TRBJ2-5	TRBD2	CASSEDGGLAETQYF	TGTGCCAGCAGTGAAGACGGCGGACTAGCGGAGACCCAGTACTTC
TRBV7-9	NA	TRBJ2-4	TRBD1	CASSEGTAGIQYF	TGTGCCAGCAGCGAGGGGACAGCCGGCATTCAGTACTTC
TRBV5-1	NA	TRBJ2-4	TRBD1	CASSMGQAGAKNIQYF	TGCGCCAGCAGCATGGGACAGGCTGGGGCCAAAAACATTCAGTACTTC
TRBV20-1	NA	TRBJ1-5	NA	CSASSFRGEGNQPQHF	TGCAGTGCTAGTAGTTTTCGGGGTGAGGGCAATCAGCCCCAGCATTTT
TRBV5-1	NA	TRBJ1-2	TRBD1	CASSSPIRGAGYTF	TGCGCCAGCAGCTCACCGATCAGGGGGGCCGGCTACACCTTC
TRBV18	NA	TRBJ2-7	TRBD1	CASSPGQGTSYEQYF	TGTGCCAGCTCACCGGGACAGGGGACCTCCTACGAGCAGTACTTC
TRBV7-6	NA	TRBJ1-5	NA	CASSSPGSADSNQPQHF	TGTGCCAGCAGCTCCCCTGGGAGCGCCGATAGCAATCAGCCCCAGCATTTT
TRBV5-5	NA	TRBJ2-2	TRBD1	CASSRPGQGRAGELFF	TGTGCCAGCAGCCGACCGGGACAGGGTCGTGCCGGGGAGCTGTTTTTT
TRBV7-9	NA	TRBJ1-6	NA	CASSSQGSPLHF	TGTGCCAGCAGTTCCCAGGGATCACCCCTCCACTTT
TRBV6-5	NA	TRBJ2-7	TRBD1	CASSYSVLQGDEQYF	TGTGCCAGCAGTTACTCGGTATTACAGGGGGACGAGCAGTACTTC
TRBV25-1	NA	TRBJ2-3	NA	CASSEYGSTDTQYF	TGTGCCAGCAGTGAATACGGTAGCACAGATACGCAGTATTTT
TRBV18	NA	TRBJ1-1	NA	CASSPSTVNTEAFF	TGTGCCAGCTCACCCTCGACAGTGAACACTGAAGCTTTCTTT
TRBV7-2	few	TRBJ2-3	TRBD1	CASSSNRGDTQYF	TGTGCCAGCAGCTCAAACAGGGGTGATACGCAGTATTTT
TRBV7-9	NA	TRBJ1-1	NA	CASSLAGSMNTEAFF	TGTGCCAGCAGCTTAGCGGGCAGTATGAACACTGAAGCTTTCTTT
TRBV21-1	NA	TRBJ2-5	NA	CASPRDRGRETQYF	TGTGCCAGCCCAAGGGACAGGGGACGAGAGACCCAGTACTTC
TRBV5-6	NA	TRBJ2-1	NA	CASSLIGADNEQFF	TGTGCCAGCAGCTTGATAGGGGCTGACAATGAGCAGTTCTTC
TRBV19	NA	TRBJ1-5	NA	CASNPTGKGQPQHF	TGTGCCAGTAACCCTACAGGGAAGGGTCAGCCCCAGCATTTT
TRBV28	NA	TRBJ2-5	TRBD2	CASSLSGGETQYF	TGTGCCAGCAGTTTATCGGGGGGGGAGACCCAGTACTTC
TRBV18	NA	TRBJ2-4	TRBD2	CASSLPGLAGGLAKNIQYF	TGTGCCAGCTCCCTTCCGGGACTAGCGGGGGGGCTAGCCAAAAACATTCAGTACTTC
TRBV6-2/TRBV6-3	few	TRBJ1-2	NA	CASSYSGHLYGYTF	TGTGCCAGCAGTTACTCGGGCCACCTCTATGGCTACACCTTC
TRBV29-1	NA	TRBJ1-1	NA	CSTMGGQVATEAFF	TGCAGCACGATGGGGGGGCAGGTTGCCACTGAAGCTTTCTTT
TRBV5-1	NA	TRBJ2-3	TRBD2	CASSSGVEDTQYF	TGCGCCAGCAGTAGCGGGGTCGAAGATACGCAGTATTTT
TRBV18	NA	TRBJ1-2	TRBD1	CASSETGTVYGYTF	TGTGCCAGCTCAGAGACCGGGACAGTCTATGGCTACACCTTC
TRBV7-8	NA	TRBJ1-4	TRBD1	CASSRSTGTGDEKLFF	TGTGCCAGCAGCCGTTCCACCGGGACAGGGGATGAAAAACTGTTTTTT
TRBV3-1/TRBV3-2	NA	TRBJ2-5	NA	CASSQDLMASQETQYF	TGTGCCAGCAGCCAAGACTTGATGGCCAGCCAAGAGACCCAGTACTTC
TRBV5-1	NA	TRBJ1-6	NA	CASSPSGGTSPLHF	TGCGCCAGCAGCCCGTCCGGGGGGACTTCACCCCTCCACTTT
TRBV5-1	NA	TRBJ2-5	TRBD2	CASSIIAGGRETQYF	TGCGCCAGCAGCATCATAGCGGGGGGGCGGGAGACCCAGTACTTC
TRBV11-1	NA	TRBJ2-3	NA	CASSLEAGTDTQYF	TGTGCCAGCAGCTTAGAAGCGGGCACAGATACGCAGTATTTT
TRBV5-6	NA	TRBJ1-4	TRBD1	CASSYRGATNEKLFF	TGTGCCAGCAGCTACAGGGGAGCAACTAATGAAAAACTGTTTTTT
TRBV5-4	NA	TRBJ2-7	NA	CASSLAHSRYEQYF	TGTGCCAGCAGCTTGGCGCACAGCCGCTACGAGCAGTACTTC
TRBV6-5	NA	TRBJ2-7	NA	CASSYAVTGNSYEQYF	TGTGCCAGCAGTTACGCTGTAACAGGGAACTCCTACGAGCAGTACTTC